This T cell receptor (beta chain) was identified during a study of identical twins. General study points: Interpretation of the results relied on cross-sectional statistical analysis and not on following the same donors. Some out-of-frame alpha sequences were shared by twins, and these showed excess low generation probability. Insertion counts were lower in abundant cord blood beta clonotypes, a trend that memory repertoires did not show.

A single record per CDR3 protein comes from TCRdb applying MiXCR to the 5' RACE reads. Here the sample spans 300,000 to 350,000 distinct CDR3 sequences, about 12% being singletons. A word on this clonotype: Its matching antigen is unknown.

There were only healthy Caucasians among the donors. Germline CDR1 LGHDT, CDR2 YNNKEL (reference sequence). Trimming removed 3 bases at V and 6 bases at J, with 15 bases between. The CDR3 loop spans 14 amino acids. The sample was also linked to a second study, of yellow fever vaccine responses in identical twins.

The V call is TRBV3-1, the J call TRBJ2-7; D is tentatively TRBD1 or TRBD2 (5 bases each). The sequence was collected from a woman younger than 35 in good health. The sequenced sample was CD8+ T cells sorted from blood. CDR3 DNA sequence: TGTGCCAGCAGCCACGGGACGTTTTTGGGCGAGCAGTACGTC. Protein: CASSHGTFLGEQYV.